A selection of T cell receptor beta chains follows, all from one sample in a study of T cell changes during pregnancy in multiple sclerosis. The table came from immunoSEQ multiplex PCR; TCRdb's copy has only in-frame clones and leaves some out. Here the sample spans 40,000 to 45,000 clones, 90% to 95% being singletons. Sequenced here: CD8+ T cells from peripheral blood mononuclear cells, sampled in the third trimester of pregnancy. The source is a female donor with multiple sclerosis, enrolled in a pregnancy study. The CDR3 runs from the conserved cysteine through the conserved F or W. Each record gives: J gene, D gene, clone size, V gene, CDR3 protein, CDR3 DNA. A D gene is named only where the DNA matches it firmly. Part of the rows lack a size; the others show once, few, many or a class for expanded clones.

J gene: TRBJ2-7; D gene: -; clone size: -; V gene: TRBV6-5; CDR3 protein: CASSYSDSSYEQYF; CDR3 DNA: TGTGCCAGCAGTTACTCGGACAGCTCCTACGAGCAGTACTTC
J gene: TRBJ2-1; D gene: TRBD1; clone size: -; V gene: TRBV5-6; CDR3 protein: CASSSLGQGQFF; CDR3 DNA: TGTGCCAGCAGCTCCTTGGGACAGGGGCAGTTCTTC
J gene: TRBJ2-5; D gene: TRBD2; clone size: -; V gene: TRBV6-5; CDR3 protein: CASTPTSEQETQYF; CDR3 DNA: TGTGCCAGCACTCCGACTAGCGAACAAGAGACCCAGTACTTC
J gene: TRBJ2-1; D gene: TRBD1; clone size: -; V gene: TRBV10-3; CDR3 protein: CAISSGTEMNNEQFF; CDR3 DNA: TGTGCCATCAGCTCCGGGACAGAAATGAACAATGAGCAGTTCTTC
J gene: TRBJ1-2; D gene: -; clone size: -; V gene: TRBV27; CDR3 protein: CASSLSIGGSRWGYTF; CDR3 DNA: TGTGCCAGCAGCCTCAGTATTGGAGGGAGCCGGTGGGGCTACACCTTC
J gene: TRBJ2-7; D gene: -; clone size: -; V gene: TRBV14; CDR3 protein: CASSQDEAIPYEQYF; CDR3 DNA: TGTGCCAGCAGCCAAGATGAGGCGATACCCTACGAGCAGTACTTC
J gene: TRBJ2-3; D gene: -; clone size: -; V gene: TRBV7-6; CDR3 protein: CASRGEGVGTDTQYF; CDR3 DNA: TGTGCCAGCAGGGGGGAGGGGGTCGGCACAGATACGCAGTATTTT
J gene: TRBJ2-3; D gene: TRBD2; clone size: -; V gene: TRBV7-9; CDR3 protein: CASSHSGLITDTQYF; CDR3 DNA: TGTGCCAGCAGCCACTCGGGACTAATCACAGATACGCAGTATTTT
J gene: TRBJ2-1; D gene: TRBD2; clone size: -; V gene: TRBV2; CDR3 protein: CASSALASGTNNEQFF; CDR3 DNA: TGTGCCAGCAGTGCCCTAGCTAGCGGTACTAACAATGAGCAGTTCTTC
J gene: TRBJ2-1; D gene: TRBD1; clone size: -; V gene: TRBV6-5; CDR3 protein: CASSYSQGVVSNEQFF; CDR3 DNA: TGTGCCAGCAGTTACTCTCAGGGGGTCGTATCCAATGAGCAGTTCTTC
J gene: TRBJ2-1; D gene: TRBD2; clone size: -; V gene: TRBV15; CDR3 protein: CATSRSGGPRGGEQFF; CDR3 DNA: TGTGCCACCAGCAGGTCGGGAGGGCCTAGGGGGGGTGAGCAGTTCTTC
J gene: TRBJ2-7; D gene: TRBD1; clone size: -; V gene: TRBV19; CDR3 protein: CASSPRDRDEQYF; CDR3 DNA: TGTGCCAGTAGTCCCCGGGACAGGGACGAGCAGTACTTC
J gene: TRBJ2-1; D gene: TRBD2; clone size: -; V gene: TRBV6-5; CDR3 protein: CASSSGTSGYNEQFF; CDR3 DNA: TGTGCCAGCAGTTCCGGGACTAGCGGCTACAATGAGCAGTTCTTC
J gene: TRBJ1-1; D gene: -; clone size: -; V gene: TRBV30; CDR3 protein: CAWSVFGDSRRAEAFF; CDR3 DNA: TGTGCCTGGAGTGTATTCGGGGACTCCCGCCGCGCTGAAGCTTTCTTT
J gene: TRBJ1-3; D gene: -; clone size: -; V gene: TRBV7-6; CDR3 protein: CASSLGQQAYSGNTIYF; CDR3 DNA: TGTGCCAGCAGCTTAGGACAACAGGCCTACTCTGGAAACACCATATATTTT
J gene: TRBJ1-1; D gene: -; clone size: -; V gene: TRBV6-1; CDR3 protein: CASGHSGTEAFF; CDR3 DNA: TGTGCCAGCGGACACTCGGGCACTGAAGCTTTCTTT
J gene: TRBJ1-1; D gene: -; clone size: -; V gene: TRBV7-9; CDR3 protein: CASSPTGNTEAFF; CDR3 DNA: TGTGCCAGCAGCCCTACAGGGAACACTGAAGCTTTCTTT
J gene: TRBJ2-1; D gene: TRBD2; clone size: -; V gene: TRBV27; CDR3 protein: CASSSGTSGGADEQFF; CDR3 DNA: TGTGCCAGCAGTTCCGGGACTAGCGGGGGGGCCGATGAGCAGTTCTTC
J gene: TRBJ2-7; D gene: -; clone size: -; V gene: TRBV4-3; CDR3 protein: CASSQDRQGRYEQYF; CDR3 DNA: TGCGCCAGCAGCCAAGATCGGCAGGGCCGGTACGAGCAGTACTTC
J gene: TRBJ1-4; D gene: TRBD1; clone size: -; V gene: TRBV19; CDR3 protein: CASADRGSTNEKLFF; CDR3 DNA: TGTGCCAGTGCGGACAGGGGCTCAACTAATGAAAAACTGTTTTTT
J gene: TRBJ2-1; D gene: TRBD2; clone size: few; V gene: TRBV30; CDR3 protein: CAWRVSGTSYNEQFF; CDR3 DNA: TGTGCCTGGAGGGTTAGCGGGACTTCCTACAATGAGCAGTTCTTC
J gene: TRBJ2-7; D gene: -; clone size: once; V gene: TRBV21-1; CDR3 protein: CASSKGLAATYEQYF; CDR3 DNA: TGTGCCAGCAGCAAAGGACTAGCGGCGACCTACGAGCAGTACTTC
J gene: TRBJ2-1; D gene: -; clone size: -; V gene: TRBV5-6; CDR3 protein: CASSLSYSGNEQFF; CDR3 DNA: TGTGCCAGCAGCTTGTCATATTCCGGCAATGAGCAGTTCTTC
J gene: TRBJ1-5; D gene: -; clone size: few; V gene: TRBV19; CDR3 protein: CASSPTVDQPQHF; CDR3 DNA: TGTGCCAGTAGCCCTACGGTAGATCAGCCCCAGCATTTT
J gene: TRBJ1-1; D gene: -; clone size: few; V gene: TRBV6-1; CDR3 protein: CASSEAYENTEAFF; CDR3 DNA: TGTGCCAGCAGTGAAGCCTACGAGAACACTGAAGCTTTCTTT
J gene: TRBJ2-1; D gene: TRBD1; clone size: -; V gene: TRBV19; CDR3 protein: CASSMDRDRDEQFF; CDR3 DNA: TGTGCCAGTAGTATGGACCGGGACAGAGATGAGCAGTTCTTC
J gene: TRBJ2-3; D gene: -; clone size: -; V gene: TRBV30; CDR3 protein: CAWSVRHGITDTQYF; CDR3 DNA: TGTGCCTGGAGTGTACGTCACGGGATCACAGATACGCAGTATTTT
J gene: TRBJ2-1; D gene: -; clone size: -; V gene: TRBV27; CDR3 protein: CASSFGDTYNEQFF; CDR3 DNA: TGTGCCAGCAGTTTTGGTGATACTTACAATGAGCAGTTCTTC